This T cell receptor (beta chain) appears in the sequencing data of a study of response to subunit inactivated influenza vaccine. Study results and limitations: That few new T cells are recruited by each seasonal influenza vaccination was the authors' suggestion.

V shed 2 bases and J 3 bases; nucleotides not matched to a gene: 13. Germline-derived CDR1 and CDR2 are MNHEY and SMNVEV (reference sequence). This CDR3 has 19 residues. Each CDR3 protein gets one entry after TCRdb re-called the RT-PCR reads with MiXCR. Of hundreds of thousands of distinct CDR3 sequences listed, 11% to 15% are singletons. This clonotype came up a few times. Its antigen is not known. The chain links TRBV27 to TRBJ2-7; TRBD2 aligns across 13 bases. Here the sequenced sample was PBMCs from blood, taken 14 days before vaccination. The sequence was collected from a man in his fifties or sixties who received an inactivated influenza vaccine. CDR3 residues: CASSLGHQGLAGAVYEQYF. CDR3 in DNA: TGTGCCAGCAGTTTAGGGCACCAAGGACTAGCGGGAGCAGTCTACGAGCAGTACTTC.